The rows below give T cell receptor beta chains drawn from one sample of a study of radiation and T cells in renal cell carcinoma. Only in-frame clones appear in the TCRdb table, and some are missing; sequencing was by immunoSEQ multiplex PCR. Of some 81,000 clones in the sample, about nine tenths were seen once. Source: blood, taken from a patient whose treatment included radiotherapy and nephrectomy. These TCRs come from a woman between 70 and 85 years old with renal cell carcinoma. The CDR3 runs from the conserved cysteine through the conserved F or W. Each record gives: V gene, J gene, clone size, D gene, CDR3 protein, CDR3 DNA. D genes are given only for firm matches. Clone size is shown for a subset of rows, as once, few, many or a class of expanded clone.

>TRBV9|TRBJ2-7|NA|TRBD2
CASTNHGGSSYEQYF
TGTGCCAGCACTAATCACGGGGGGAGCTCCTACGAGCAGTACTTC
>TRBV5-4|TRBJ2-7|NA|TRBD1
CASSPGQGAYEQYF
TGTGCCAGCAGTCCGGGACAGGGGGCCTACGAGCAGTACTTC
>TRBV7-2|TRBJ2-5|NA|TRBD2
CASSVTSGGETQYF
TGTGCCAGCAGTGTGACTAGCGGGGGCGAGACCCAGTACTTC
>TRBV7-9|TRBJ2-5|NA|NA
CASSLALGLETQYF
TGTGCCAGCAGCTTAGCTCTGGGGCTCGAGACCCAGTACTTC
>TRBV2|TRBJ1-5|NA|NA
CASQRGGGGNQPQHF
TGTGCCAGCCAAAGGGGGGGTGGGGGCAATCAGCCCCAGCATTTT
>TRBV18|TRBJ1-3|NA|NA
CASSPSLGNTIYF
TGTGCCAGCTCACCTTCATTGGGAAACACCATATATTTT
>TRBV6-1|TRBJ2-7|once|NA
CASSLQGYEQYF
TGTGCCAGCAGCCTACAGGGCTACGAGCAGTACTTC
>TRBV5-1|TRBJ2-5|NA|TRBD2
CASSSAGTSGIWYQETQYF
TGCGCCAGCAGCTCCGCCGGGACTAGCGGAATTTGGTACCAAGAGACCCAGTACTTC
>TRBV4-1|TRBJ1-2|NA|NA
CASSLQQVPEGGYTF
TGCGCCAGCAGCCTCCAACAGGTGCCCGAAGGAGGCTACACCTTC
>TRBV27|TRBJ2-7|NA|TRBD1
CASSAGGPYEQYF
TGTGCCAGCAGCGCAGGGGGCCCCTACGAGCAGTACTTC
>TRBV6-1|TRBJ2-5|NA|NA
CASKRGVSETQYF
TGTGCCAGCAAGAGGGGGGTTTCAGAGACCCAGTACTTC
>TRBV6-5|TRBJ1-2|NA|TRBD1
CASSRLTGDYGYTF
TGTGCCAGCAGCCGCCTGACAGGGGACTATGGCTACACCTTC
>TRBV28|TRBJ1-2|NA|NA
CASIAPPAYGYTF
TGTGCCAGCATCGCCCCCCCTGCCTATGGCTACACCTTC
>TRBV28|TRBJ2-2|NA|NA
CASVWANTGELFF
TGTGCCAGCGTGTGGGCGAACACCGGGGAGCTGTTTTTT
>TRBV11-3|TRBJ2-1|NA|TRBD2
CASSWVAGAGKLF
TGTGCCAGCAGCTGGGTAGCGGGGGCCGGTAAGCTCTTC
>TRBV30|TRBJ1-2|NA|NA
CAWSVGRAKYYGYTF
TGTGCCTGGAGTGTCGGACGGGCAAAGTACTATGGCTACACCTTC
>TRBV9|TRBJ1-6|few|TRBD1
CASSLGQASPLHF
TGTGCCAGCAGCTTGGGACAGGCTTCACCCCTCCACTTT
>TRBV5-4|TRBJ1-1|NA|NA
CASSLPGLKNTEAFF
TGTGCCAGCAGCTTACCGGGACTTAAGAACACTGAAGCTTTCTTT
>TRBV28|TRBJ2-1|NA|NA
CASSLWGSSYNEQFF
TGTGCCAGCAGTTTATGGGGGAGCTCCTACAATGAGCAGTTCTTC
>TRBV28|TRBJ2-7|once|NA
CASSLLGGGSEQYF
TGTGCCAGCAGTTTACTGGGAGGGGGTTCCGAGCAGTACTTC
>TRBV5-5|TRBJ1-2|NA|NA
CASSLGHRLYGYTF
TGTGCCAGCAGCTTGGGGCACAGACTCTATGGCTACACCTTC
>TRBV18|TRBJ1-5|NA|NA
CASSPSTGTSSNQPQHF
TGTGCCAGCTCACCTTCAACCGGGACCTCAAGCAATCAGCCCCAGCATTTT
>TRBV28|TRBJ1-5|NA|TRBD1
CASRPRGGGRDQPQHF
TGTGCCAGCAGACCCAGGGGGGGAGGACGAGATCAGCCCCAGCATTTT
>TRBV19|TRBJ1-1|NA|TRBD1
CASSIGGTGRTEAFF
TGTGCCAGTAGTATTGGCGGGACAGGGCGGACTGAAGCTTTCTTT
>TRBV19|TRBJ2-1|NA|NA
CASSIDGGLYNEQFF
TGTGCCAGTAGTATAGATGGAGGCCTGTACAATGAGCAGTTCTTC